This is a list of T cell receptor beta chains from one sample in a study of blood T cell repertoires in COVID-19. Some clones are missing from TCRdb's copy, which holds only in-frame ones; the method was immunoSEQ multiplex PCR. This sample has around 220,000 clones, with 80% to 90% found just once. The sample consisted of peripheral blood. These receptors all come from a woman aged 80 or older with acute or convalescent COVID-19. The CDR3 runs from the conserved cysteine through the conserved F or W. The order of the fields is J gene, V gene, CDR3 protein.

>TRBJ2-3|TRBV11-3
CASSFSSTQGYTQYF
>TRBJ1-4|TRBV18
CASSPPMGANEKLFF
>TRBJ2-7|TRBV5-4
CASSRRGTGTYEQYF
>TRBJ2-7|TRBV29-1
CSAGTATYEQYF
>TRBJ1-4|TRBV6-6
CASRGQSGDEKLFF
>TRBJ1-2|TRBV7-9
CASSYRTGEGYTF
>TRBJ2-1|TRBV5-6
CASSRPTSVDEQFF
>TRBJ1-1|TRBV12-3/TRBV12-4
CASSNALEAFF
>TRBJ2-1|TRBV7-2
CASSYQLMEQFF
>TRBJ1-6|TRBV5-6
CASSLEGINSPLHF
>TRBJ2-2|TRBV11-3
CASSLGGLTGELFF
>TRBJ1-1|TRBV5-1
CASSLVGQGRSEAFF
>TRBJ1-6|TRBV21-1
CASSNAVHNSPLHF
>TRBJ1-6|TRBV2
CASQGSYNSPLHF
>TRBJ1-6|TRBV30
CAWSADWNSPLHF
>TRBJ2-7|TRBV30
CAWTQLAGVYEQYF
>TRBJ1-6|TRBV29-1
CSVQETGYNSPLHF
>TRBJ2-5|TRBV6-5
CASGRTGVGTQYF
>TRBJ1-1|TRBV5-4
CASSLETGNTEAFF
>TRBJ1-5|TRBV6-5
CASSSLGQGYQPQHF
>TRBJ2-1|TRBV21-1
CASSISFRADRWSSYNEQFF
>TRBJ2-7|TRBV30
CAWSVGLAGEDEQYF
>TRBJ2-7|TRBV4-2
CASSSQGSANEQYF
>TRBJ1-2|TRBV6-5
CASSYAGQGPSYTF
>TRBJ1-1|TRBV7-9
CASSLAGGAGNTEAFF
>TRBJ1-2|TRBV10-3
CAISGTGGEYGYTF
>TRBJ1-2|TRBV6-2/TRBV6-3
CASTPTANYGYTF
>TRBJ1-1|TRBV3-1/TRBV3-2
CASSPPGDTEAFF
>TRBJ1-1|TRBV25-1
CASSELGAGTEAFF
>TRBJ1-6|TRBV3-1/TRBV3-2
CASSQVETSPLHF
>TRBJ1-4|TRBV28
CASRLTLTGANEKLFF
>TRBJ2-7|TRBV2
CASSGQGALAGAYEQYF
>TRBJ2-1|TRBV5-5
CASSFRDSYNEQFF
>TRBJ2-1|TRBV9
CASSVPTSDPNEQFF
>TRBJ1-1|TRBV5-1
CASSLSWGPSTEAFF
>TRBJ2-3|TRBV29-1
CSVGRDRSNTDTQYF
>TRBJ2-7|TRBV19
CASSIWGGLYEQYF
>TRBJ1-1|TRBV7-9
CASSATGKGEAFF
>TRBJ1-2|TRBV6-2/TRBV6-3
CASSYTGELYGYTF
>TRBJ2-7|TRBV5-5
CASSPPQGALNEQYF
>TRBJ2-1|TRBV19
CASSAGRGVVTNEQFF
>TRBJ2-3|TRBV18
CASSPPRTEGWDTQYF
>TRBJ1-5|TRBV27
CASSNTGNQPQHF
>TRBJ1-2|TRBV18
CASSPGGGNYGYTF
>TRBJ1-1|TRBV7-9
CASRPGTGAGGNTEAFF
>TRBJ1-3|TRBV27
CASSLRAGEGNTIYF
>TRBJ1-5|TRBV29-1
CSVQRGGDQPQHF
>TRBJ2-3|TRBV19
CASSFGTGISTDTQYF